The T cell receptor (beta chain) under discussion was sequenced for a study of spatial heterogeneity in lung cancer. TCRdb analysed the 5' RACE reads with MiXCR anew, one entry per CDR3 protein. The sample includes approximately 90,000 distinct CDR3 sequences, roughly 8.7% of them seen just once. Trimming removed 0 bases at V and 2 bases at J, with 10 bases between. The germline gives CDR1 LGHNA, CDR2 YSLEER. The CDR3 has 16 amino acids. In its sample, this clonotype was seen many times. The time point: sample taken at primary tumor resection. Tumor, nontumor lung or frozen PBMC supplied whole RNA that was sequenced unsorted.

Source: PBMCs, taken at surgery. The clonotype comes from a male donor with early-stage non-small cell lung cancer. This chain links TRBV4-3 with TRBJ2-2; no firm D call. This CDR3 is CASSQEVGRNTGELFF. CDR3 bases: TGCGCCAGCAGCCAAGAGGTCGGCCGAAACACCGGGGAGCTGTTTTTT.